This is a list of T cell receptor beta chains from one sample in a study of shared clonotypes between healthy human individuals. Repertoires were generated with immunoSEQ multiplex PCR, while TCRdb's copy carries only in-frame clones and drops some. The sample carries around 580,000 clones, roughly 98% recorded once. The sequencing input was naive CD8+ T cells sorted from blood. These receptors originate from a man between 25 and 39 years old in good health. Each CDR3 is given with its conserved first and last residue. Each record gives: clone size, J gene, V gene, D gene, CDR3 protein, CDR3 DNA. The D gene is left open where the match is weak. Clone size is shown for a subset of rows, as once, few, many or a class of expanded clone.

>once|TRBJ2-7|TRBV6-1|-
CASEETGTVLEQYF
TGTGCCAGCGAAGAGACCGGAACCGTACTCGAGCAGTACTTC
>once|TRBJ2-1|TRBV7-4|-
CASSLGSGSGVTYNEQFF
TGTGCCAGCAGCTTAGGGTCCGGTAGCGGAGTAACCTACAATGAGCAGTTCTTC
>-|TRBJ2-1|TRBV7-8|-
CASSLVSRPSFNEQFF
TGTGCCAGCAGCTTAGTTTCCAGGCCTTCCTTCAATGAGCAGTTCTTC
>-|TRBJ2-3|TRBV5-4|-
CASSPGLSSTDTQYF
TGTGCCAGCAGCCCGGGCCTGTCTAGCACAGATACGCAGTATTTT
>-|TRBJ1-5|TRBV27|-
CASRVLGGNSNQPQHF
TGTGCCAGCAGAGTTTTGGGGGGCAATAGCAATCAGCCCCAGCATTTT
>-|TRBJ2-7|TRBV28|TRBD1
CASSLPINTGQGYPYEQYF
TGTGCCAGCAGTTTACCTATCAACACAGGACAGGGGTATCCCTACGAGCAGTACTTC
>-|TRBJ2-7|TRBV5-1|-
CASSANDGLLYEQYF
TGCGCCAGCAGCGCTAACGACGGGCTTCTGTACGAGCAGTACTTC
>-|TRBJ2-7|TRBV15|TRBD2
CATSRGLAGDAYEQYF
TGTGCCACCAGCAGAGGACTAGCGGGAGATGCCTACGAGCAGTACTTC
>-|TRBJ2-7|TRBV29-1|-
CSVDRVGSYEQYF
TGCAGCGTTGACAGGGTCGGCTCCTACGAGCAGTACTTC
>-|TRBJ2-2|TRBV10-2|-
CASSRGWPGELFF
TGCGCCAGCAGTAGGGGGTGGCCCGGGGAGCTGTTTTTT
>-|TRBJ1-1|TRBV7-6|-
CASSFVAGENTEAFF
TGTGCCAGCAGCTTTGTCGCAGGGGAGAACACTGAAGCTTTCTTT
>-|TRBJ2-7|TRBV27|-
CASSLNRVFEQYF
TGTGCCAGCAGTTTAAACAGGGTGTTCGAGCAGTACTTC
>-|TRBJ2-7|TRBV29-1|TRBD1
CSVDVAAGQGYEQYF
TGCAGCGTTGATGTCGCGGCGGGACAGGGATACGAGCAGTACTTC
>-|TRBJ1-1|TRBV14|-
CASSQELWVVNTEAFF
TGTGCCAGCAGCCAAGAATTGTGGGTGGTGAACACTGAAGCTTTCTTT
>-|TRBJ2-3|TRBV7-8|TRBD2
CASSLEASGDDTQYF
TGTGCCAGCAGCTTAGAGGCTAGCGGCGACGATACGCAGTATTTT
>-|TRBJ2-7|TRBV11-3|-
CASSLGRTGTYEQYF
TGTGCCAGCAGCTTAGGCCGGACGGGTACCTACGAGCAGTACTTC
>-|TRBJ2-5|TRBV27|TRBD1
CASRGQHQETQYF
TGTGCCAGCAGGGGACAGCACCAAGAGACCCAGTACTTC